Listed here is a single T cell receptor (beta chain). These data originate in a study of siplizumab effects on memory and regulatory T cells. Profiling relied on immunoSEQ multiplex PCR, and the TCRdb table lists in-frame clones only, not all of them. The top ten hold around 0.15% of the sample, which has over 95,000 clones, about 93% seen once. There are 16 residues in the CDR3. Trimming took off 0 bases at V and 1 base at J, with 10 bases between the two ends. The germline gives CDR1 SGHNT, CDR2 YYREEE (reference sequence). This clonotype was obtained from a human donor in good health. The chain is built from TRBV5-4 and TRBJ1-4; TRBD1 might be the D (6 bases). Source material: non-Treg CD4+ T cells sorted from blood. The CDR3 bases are TGTGCCAGCAGCTTGGGAGGGGGGGGAACTAATGAAAAACTGTTTTTT. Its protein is CASSLGGGGTNEKLFF.